The clone carrying this T cell receptor (beta chain) showed up just a few times. Its antigen is undetermined. This record belongs to a study of cytomegalovirus exposure and HLA in healthy donors. Study-wide points: The likely explanation for a cluster of highly shared sequence variants was sequencing artifact. An analysis done earlier found most TCR beta V segments productive about 90% or about 30% of the time. TCR beta chains numbering approximately 150 were designated cytomegalovirus-associated.

The PCR made use of 60 Vbeta and 13 Jbeta primers. Method: immunoSEQ multiplex PCR; TCRdb's copy keeps in-frame clones and lacks some. In the table there are 250,000 to 350,000 clones, roughly 70% of which are singletons. The CDR3 spans 15 residues. Germline CDR1 is SGHDT and CDR2 is YYEEEE. The sequencing input was PBMCs. The V gene is TRBV5-6, the J gene TRBJ2-5; 10 bases are shared with TRBD2. The DNA end is more similar to TRBJ2-7, so the J call may be wrong. The TCR originated in a female donor in good health and CMV-seronegative. The CDR3 protein is CASSTVAGGFGEQYF. The CDR3 DNA reads TGTGCCAGCAGCACCGTAGCGGGAGGTTTCGGCGAGCAGTACTTC.